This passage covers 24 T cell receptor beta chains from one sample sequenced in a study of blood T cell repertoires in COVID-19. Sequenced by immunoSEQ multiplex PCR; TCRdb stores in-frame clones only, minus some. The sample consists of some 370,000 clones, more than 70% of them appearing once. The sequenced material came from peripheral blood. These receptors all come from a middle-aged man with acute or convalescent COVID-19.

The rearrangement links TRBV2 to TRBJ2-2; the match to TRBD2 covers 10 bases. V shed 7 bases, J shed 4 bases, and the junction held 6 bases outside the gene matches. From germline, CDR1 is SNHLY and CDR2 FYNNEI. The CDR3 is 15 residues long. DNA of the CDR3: TGTGCCAGCACCCGGACTAGCGGCCCCACCGGGGAGCTGTTTTTT. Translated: CASTRTSGPTGELFF.

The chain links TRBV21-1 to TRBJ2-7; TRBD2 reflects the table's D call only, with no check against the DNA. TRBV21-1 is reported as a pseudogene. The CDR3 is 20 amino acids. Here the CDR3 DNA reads TGTGCCAGCAGCGGAAATATTAGGACTAGCGGGAGGTCTTCACCCTACGAGCAGTACTTC. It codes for CASSGNIRTSGRSSPYEQYF.

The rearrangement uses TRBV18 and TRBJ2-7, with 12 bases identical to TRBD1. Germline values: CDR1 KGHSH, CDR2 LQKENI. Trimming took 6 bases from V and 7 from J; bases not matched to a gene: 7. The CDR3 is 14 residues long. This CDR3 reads CASSRDRGRGEQYF. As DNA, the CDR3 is TGTGCCAGCTCCCGGGACAGGGGGCGCGGTGAGCAGTACTTC.

CDR3 protein: CASSLGAFQPQHF. The CDR3 bases are TGTGCCAGCAGCTTAGGGGCATTTCAGCCCCAGCATTTT. This chain links TRBV11-2 with TRBJ1-5; D remains ambiguous. Trimming cost V 1 base and J 6 bases, with 7 bases left between them. Germline values: CDR1 SGHAT, CDR2 FQNNGV. The CDR3 is 13 amino acids.

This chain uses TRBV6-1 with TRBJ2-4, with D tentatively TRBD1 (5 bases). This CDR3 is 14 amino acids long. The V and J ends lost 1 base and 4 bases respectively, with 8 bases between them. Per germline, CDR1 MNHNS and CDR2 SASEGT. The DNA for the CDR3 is TGTGCCAGCAGTGAAGGGGGCGGTAAAAACATTCAGTACTTC. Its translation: CASSEGGGKNIQYF.

CDR3 region: CASSRPVPGEMNGYTF. The CDR3 DNA follows: TGTGCCAGCAGCCGTCCCGTACCGGGGGAGATGAATGGCTACACCTTC. The chain recombines TRBV11-2 with TRBJ1-2; D perhaps matches TRBD1 (5 bases). V was shortened by 5 bases and J by 6 bases, with 22 bases between the two germline ends. CDR1 SGHAT and CDR2 FQNNGV come from the germline V gene. This CDR3 has 16 amino acids.

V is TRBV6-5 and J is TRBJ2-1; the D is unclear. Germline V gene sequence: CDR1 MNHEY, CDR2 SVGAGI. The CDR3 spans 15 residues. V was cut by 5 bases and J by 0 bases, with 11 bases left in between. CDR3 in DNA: TGTGCCAGCAGTCACGAGTGGAGCTCCTACAATGAGCAGTTCTTC. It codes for CASSHEWSSYNEQFF.

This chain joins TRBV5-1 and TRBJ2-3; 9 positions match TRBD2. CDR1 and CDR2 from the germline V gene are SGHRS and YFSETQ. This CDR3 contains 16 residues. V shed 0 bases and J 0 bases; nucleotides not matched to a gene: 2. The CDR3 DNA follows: TGCGCCAGCAGCTTGGGACTAGCGGTTAGCACAGATACGCAGTATTTT. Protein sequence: CASSLGLAVSTDTQYF.

The CDR3 spells CSVVLPARDTEAFF. In nucleotides, the CDR3 is TGCAGCGTTGTCCTGCCGGCACGGGACACTGAAGCTTTCTTT. The V call is TRBV29-1, the J call TRBJ1-1, with D unresolved. Germline-derived CDR1 and CDR2 are SQVTM and ANQGSEA. Trimming took 4 bases from V and 3 from J, leaving 15 bases between them. The CDR3 extends over 14 amino acids.

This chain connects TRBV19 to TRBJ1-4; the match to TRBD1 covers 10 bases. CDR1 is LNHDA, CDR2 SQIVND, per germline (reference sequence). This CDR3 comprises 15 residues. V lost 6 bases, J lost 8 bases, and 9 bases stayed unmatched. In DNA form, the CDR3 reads TGTGCCAGTAGGCGTCCGGGACAGGGGAGCGAAAAACTGTTTTTT. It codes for CASRRPGQGSEKLFF.

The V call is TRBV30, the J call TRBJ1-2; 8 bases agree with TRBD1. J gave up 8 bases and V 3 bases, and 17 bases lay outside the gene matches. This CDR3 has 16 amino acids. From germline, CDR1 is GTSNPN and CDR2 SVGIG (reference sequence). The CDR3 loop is CAWSPGGWPIPSGYTF. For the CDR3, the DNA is TGTGCCTGGAGCCCAGGGGGCTGGCCGATCCCTTCCGGCTACACCTTC.

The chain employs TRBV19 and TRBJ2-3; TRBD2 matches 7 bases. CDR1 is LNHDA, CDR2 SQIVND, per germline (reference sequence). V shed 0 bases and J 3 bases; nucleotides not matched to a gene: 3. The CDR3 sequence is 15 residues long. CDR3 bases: TGTGCCAGTAGTATAGAAGGGAGGGGAACAGATACGCAGTATTTT. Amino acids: CASSIEGRGTDTQYF.

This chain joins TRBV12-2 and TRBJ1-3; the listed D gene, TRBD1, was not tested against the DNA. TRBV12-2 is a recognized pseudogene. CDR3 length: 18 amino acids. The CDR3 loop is CASRLAARGQVSGNTIYF. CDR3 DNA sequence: TGTGCAAGTCGCTTAGCGGCCCGGGGACAGGTCTCTGGAAACACCATATATTTT.

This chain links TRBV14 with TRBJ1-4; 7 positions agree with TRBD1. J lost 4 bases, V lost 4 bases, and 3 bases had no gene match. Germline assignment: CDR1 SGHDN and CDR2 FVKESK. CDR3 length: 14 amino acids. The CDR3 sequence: CASSPGTVNEKLFF. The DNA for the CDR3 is TGTGCCAGCAGCCCCGGGACAGTTAATGAAAAACTGTTTTTT. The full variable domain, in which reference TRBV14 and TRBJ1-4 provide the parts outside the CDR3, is EAGVTQFPSHSVIEKGQTVTLRCDPISGHDNLYWYRRVMGKEIKFLLHFVKESKQDESGMPNNRFLAERTGGTYSTLKVQPAELEDSGVYFCASSPGTVNEKLFFGSGTQLSVL.

The CDR3 is CASSYRTGNSYNEQFF. In DNA, the CDR3 is TGTGCCAGCAGCTATCGGACAGGGAATTCCTACAATGAGCAGTTCTTC. V gene TRBV6-2 or TRBV6-3 combines with J gene TRBJ2-1; 8 positions match TRBD1. The CDR3 sequence is 16 residues long. Germline lookup yields CDR1 MNHEY and CDR2 SVGEGT. V gave up 6 bases and J gave up 1 base; unmatched junction bases: 8.

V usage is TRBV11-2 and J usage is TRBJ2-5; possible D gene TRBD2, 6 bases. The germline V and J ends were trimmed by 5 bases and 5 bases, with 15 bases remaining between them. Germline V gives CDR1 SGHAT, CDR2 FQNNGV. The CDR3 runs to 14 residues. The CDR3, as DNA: TGTGCCAGCAGCGCCCACCGGGAGCGTGAGACCCAGTACTTC. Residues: CASSAHRERETQYF.

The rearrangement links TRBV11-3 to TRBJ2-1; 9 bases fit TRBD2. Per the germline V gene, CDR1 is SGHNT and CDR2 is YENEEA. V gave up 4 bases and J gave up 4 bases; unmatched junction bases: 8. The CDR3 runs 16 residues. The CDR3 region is CASSSTSGPIYNEQFF. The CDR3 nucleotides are TGTGCCAGCAGCTCAACTAGCGGGCCAATTTACAATGAGCAGTTCTTC.

This CDR3 is CASSLQGKGAYPHNEQFF. In nucleotides, the CDR3 is TGTGCCAGCAGCTTACAGGGGAAGGGGGCCTACCCTCACAATGAGCAGTTCTTC. This rearrangement joins TRBV7-6 to TRBJ2-1, with 7 positions matching TRBD1. Germline assignment: CDR1 SGHVS and CDR2 FNYEAQ. The CDR3 length is 18 residues. The V and J ends lost 2 bases and 5 bases, in that order; junction bases with no gene match: 15.

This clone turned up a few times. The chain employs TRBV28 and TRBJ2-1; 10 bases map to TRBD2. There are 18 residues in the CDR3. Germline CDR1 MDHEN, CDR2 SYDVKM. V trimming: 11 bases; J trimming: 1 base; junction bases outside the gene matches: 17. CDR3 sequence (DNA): TGTGCCGCGCCCCCCTCAGGAGCGGGAGGGTGGTCCTACAATGAGCAGTTCTTC. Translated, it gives CAAPPSGAGGWSYNEQFF.

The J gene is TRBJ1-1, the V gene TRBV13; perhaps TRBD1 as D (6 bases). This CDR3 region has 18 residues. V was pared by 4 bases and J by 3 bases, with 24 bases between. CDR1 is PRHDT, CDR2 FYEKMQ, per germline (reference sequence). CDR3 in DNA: TGTGCCAGCAGCTCCACCGTGCTGACCGACAGGCGATACACTGAAGCTTTCTTT. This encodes CASSSTVLTDRRYTEAFF.

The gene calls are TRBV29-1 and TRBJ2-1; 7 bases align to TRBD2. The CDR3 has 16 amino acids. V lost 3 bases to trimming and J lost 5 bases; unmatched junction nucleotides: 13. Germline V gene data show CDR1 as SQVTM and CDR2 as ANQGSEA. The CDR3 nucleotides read TGCAGCGTTGAGCGACTCAGCGGGATACGGCACAATGAGCAGTTCTTC. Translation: CSVERLSGIRHNEQFF.

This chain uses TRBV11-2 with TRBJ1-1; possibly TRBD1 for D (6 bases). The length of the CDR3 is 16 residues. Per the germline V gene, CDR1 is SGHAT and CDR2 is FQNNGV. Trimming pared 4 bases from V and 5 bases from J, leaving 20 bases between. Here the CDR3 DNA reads TGTGCCAGCAGCTACGGACGGACAGACTACGAGACTGAAGCTTTCTTT. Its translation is CASSYGRTDYETEAFF.

The DNA of the CDR3 is TGTGCCAGTAGTATAGGCCGCTCGGGCACTGAAGCTTTCTTT. Its translation: CASSIGRSGTEAFF. V usage is TRBV19 and J usage is TRBJ1-1; no clear D. The CDR3 extends over 14 amino acids. CDR1 LNHDA and CDR2 SQIVND come from the germline V gene (reference sequence). Trimming cost V 1 base and J 4 bases, with 10 bases left between them. Variable domain in full (rest from reference TRBV19 and TRBJ1-1): DGGITQSPKYLFRKEGQNVTLSCEQNLNHDAMYWYRQDPGQGLRLIYYSQIVNDFQKGDIAEGYSVSREKKESFPLTVTSAQKNPTAFYLCASSIGRSGTEAFFGQGTRLTVV.

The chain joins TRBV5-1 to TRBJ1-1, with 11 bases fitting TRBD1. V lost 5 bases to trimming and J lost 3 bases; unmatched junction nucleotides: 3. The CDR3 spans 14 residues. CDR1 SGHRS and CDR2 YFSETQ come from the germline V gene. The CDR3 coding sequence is TGCGCCAGCAGTTGGGACAGGGGGGACACTGAAGCTTTCTTT. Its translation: CASSWDRGDTEAFF.